Below, 21 T cell receptor beta chains from the same sample are listed, as sequenced in a study of shared clonotypes between healthy human individuals. This table comes from immunoSEQ multiplex PCR, and its TCRdb copy is limited to in-frame clones, with some not included. The data contain about 340,000 clones, around four fifths of them seen just once; the ten biggest clones take up 10%. The sample was memory CD4+ T cells sorted from blood. The subset denotes: CD45RA-negative fraction. The origin of the receptors is a man aged 25-45 years in good health.

A remark on this clone: An end of the junction does not agree with germline; a read error may underlie this. The gene calls are TRBV29-1 and TRBJ2-3; 7 bases fit TRBD2. This CDR3 contains 12 residues. Germline-derived CDR1 and CDR2 are SQVTM and ANQGSEA. In nucleotides, the CDR3 is TGCAGCGTGCAGACTAGCACGGATACGCAGTATTTT. Translation gives CSVQTSTDTQYF.

The chain couples TRBV7-8 to TRBJ2-1; D is perhaps TRBD1 (6 bases). Germline loops: CDR1 SGHVS, CDR2 FQNEAQ. This CDR3 comprises 15 residues. V lost 3 bases and J 4 bases, leaving 13 bases between the germline ends. The DNA of the CDR3 is TGTGCCAGCAGCTTTAGGACCGGACAGTACAATGAGCAGTTCTTC. Translating gives CASSFRTGQYNEQFF.

This clone was recorded once. Other DNA sequences in the sample encode the same CDR3. The rearrangement uses TRBV7-2 and TRBJ2-3; D is unresolved. Germline lookup yields CDR1 SGHTA and CDR2 FQGNSA. This CDR3 has 15 amino acids. V lost 2 bases and J 2 bases, leaving 11 bases between the germline ends. The CDR3: CASSLYGSDTDTQYF. Here the CDR3 DNA reads TGTGCCAGCAGCTTATACGGGTCCGACACAGATACGCAGTATTTT.

The chain is built from TRBV28 and TRBJ2-7, with 7 nucleotides matching TRBD2. This CDR3 has 14 amino acids. Germline CDR1 reads MDHEN; CDR2 reads SYDVKM. With 5 bases clipped from V and 4 bases from J, the junction kept 8 bases outside the gene matches. CDR3 sequence reads: CASSAPWGGYEQYF. CDR3 nucleotides: TGTGCCAGCAGTGCCCCTTGGGGGGGTTACGAGCAGTACTTC. Supplemented by reference TRBV28 and TRBJ2-7, the full variable domain reads DVKVTQSSRYLVKRTGEKVFLECVQDMDHENMFWYRQDPGLGLRLIYFSYDVKMKEKGDIPEGYSVSREKKERFSLILESASTNQTSMYLCASSAPWGGYEQYFGPGTRLTVT.

The rearrangement joins TRBV11-2 to TRBJ2-3; possibly TRBD1 for D (5 bases). The CDR3 length is 16 residues. Trimming removed 4 bases at V and 1 base at J, with 15 bases between. The germline CDR1 and CDR2 sequences are SGHAT and FQNNGV. The CDR3 coding sequence is TGTGCCAGCAGCTACCCCAGGGATTTGGGCACAGATACGCAGTATTTT. Protein sequence: CASSYPRDLGTDTQYF. Full variable domain (remainder filled in from reference TRBV11-2 and TRBJ2-3): EAGVAQSPRYKIIEKRQSVAFWCNPISGHATLYWYQQILGQGPKLLIQFQNNGVVDDSQLPKDRFSAERLKGVDSTLKIQPAKLEDSAVYLCASSYPRDLGTDTQYFGPGTRLTVL.

This chain's CDR3 is CSVRTSGRSHGGNEQFF. The CDR3, as DNA: TGCAGCGTTAGGACTAGCGGGAGGTCTCACGGGGGCAATGAGCAGTTCTTC. The gene calls are TRBV29-1 and TRBJ2-1, with 14 bases aligning to TRBD2. Trimming took 5 bases from V and 6 from J; bases not matched to a gene: 12. There are 17 residues in the CDR3. Germline V gene lookup returns CDR1 SQVTM and CDR2 ANQGSEA.

This chain connects TRBV6-6 to TRBJ1-5, with 9 nucleotides matching TRBD1. Germline values: CDR1 MNHNY, CDR2 SVGAGI (reference sequence). V lost 4 bases, J lost 5 bases, and 3 bases stayed unmatched. This CDR3 has 14 amino acids. CDR3 residues: CASSSGTGHQPQHF. In nucleotides, the CDR3 is TGTGCCAGCAGTTCCGGGACAGGGCATCAGCCCCAGCATTTT.

The chain links TRBV29-1 to TRBJ2-7, with D uncertain. Trimming left V 4 bases short and J 0 bases short, with 13 bases between. The germline CDR1 and CDR2 sequences are SQVTM and ANQGSEA. The CDR3 loop spans 14 amino acids. CDR3 bases: TGCAGCGTTGGGCCAAAAGTGGGCTCCTACGAGCAGTACTTC. As protein: CSVGPKVGSYEQYF.

This clone was seen once. For the CDR3, the DNA is TGTGCCAGCTCTCAAGGCTCGTTTGGATTAGAGCAGTACTTC. Its protein is CASSQGSFGLEQYF. The J gene is TRBJ2-7, the V gene TRBV18, with D uncertain. V was pared by 6 bases and J by 7 bases, with 19 bases between. The CDR3 is 14 amino acids. CDR1 and CDR2 (germline): KGHSH, LQKENI.

Turning to this clone: Other DNA sequences in the sample encode the same CDR3. J is TRBJ2-1 and V is TRBV18; 13 bases line up with TRBD2. After removal of 1 base from V and 4 bases from J, the junction contained 1 base not matched to a gene. Germline V gene data show CDR1 as KGHSH and CDR2 as LQKENI. CDR3 size: 16 residues. As DNA, the CDR3 is TGTGCCAGCTCACCACTGACTAGCGGGGGGTACAATGAGCAGTTCTTC. Its protein is CASSPLTSGGYNEQFF.

The chain recombines TRBV29-1 with TRBJ2-7; weak D call: TRBD2 (5 bases). The CDR3 is 13 residues long. Germline CDR1 is SQVTM and CDR2 is ANQGSEA. Trimming pared 4 bases from V and 5 bases from J, leaving 15 bases between. In DNA form, the CDR3 reads TGCAGCGTTGTAGGATTATTGAGGGACGAGCAGTACTTC. It is translated as CSVVGLLRDEQYF.

This sequence joins TRBV29-1 and TRBJ1-3, with D hard to call. V was clipped by 4 bases and J by 1 base, with 8 bases between them. The CDR3 consists of 13 residues. Germline assignment: CDR1 SQVTM and CDR2 ANQGSEA. The CDR3 sequence is CSVVPNSGNTIYF. In nucleotides, the CDR3 is TGCAGCGTTGTTCCAAATTCTGGAAACACCATATATTTT.

The genes are TRBV11-2 and TRBJ2-3, with 13 bases matching TRBD2. V was pared by 5 bases and J by 2 bases, with 4 bases of the junction left unmatched. Germline V gene data show CDR1 as SGHAT and CDR2 as FQNNGV. CDR3 length: 16 residues. CDR3 coding DNA: TGTGCCAGCAGCCTGGGACTAGCGGGAACCACAGATACGCAGTATTTT. Residues: CASSLGLAGTTDTQYF.

In nucleotides, the CDR3 is TGTGCCAGCTCACCCCCCCCCACACCTTCAAAACAGTACTTC. Amino acid sequence: CASSPPPTPSKQYF. The chain uses TRBV18 and TRBJ2-7; D is undetermined. This CDR3 spans 14 amino acids. The V end was cut by 3 bases, the J end by 10 bases, with 19 bases between. Germline lookup yields CDR1 KGHSH and CDR2 LQKENI. The variable domain in full, with the rest retrieved from reference TRBV18 and TRBJ2-7, is NAGVMQNPRHLVRRRGQEARLRCSPMKGHSHVYWYRQLPEEGLKFMVYLQKENIIDESGMPKERFSAEFPKEGPSILRIQQVVRGDSAAYFCASSPPPTPSKQYFGPGTRLTVT.

V gene TRBV5-1 combines with J gene TRBJ2-2; TRBD2 agrees at 11 bases. Trimming at V came to 2 bases and at J to 2 bases, leaving 8 bases not matched to a gene. Germline V gene data show CDR1 as SGHRS and CDR2 as YFSETQ. The CDR3 runs to 18 residues. The CDR3 coding sequence is TGCGCCAGCAGCTTCCTGACTAGCGGGAATCTTAACACCGGGGAGCTGTTTTTT. Amino acid sequence: CASSFLTSGNLNTGELFF.

The chain uses TRBV7-9 and TRBJ2-7; 9 bases fit TRBD2. The CDR3 loop spans 12 amino acids. CDR1 is SEHNR, CDR2 FQNEAQ, per germline (reference sequence). The chain's CDR3 is CASTGILAGVKV. DNA of the CDR3: TGTGCCAGCACAGGGATATTAGCGGGAGTAAAGGTC.

This clone was picked up a small number of times. The V gene is TRBV29-1, the J gene TRBJ2-5; 10 bases fit TRBD2. V was clipped by 5 bases and J by 5 bases; unmatched bases: 14. The germline gives CDR1 SQVTM, CDR2 ANQGSEA. The CDR3 has 16 amino acids. The CDR3 here is CSVLGLAGAVAETQYF. As DNA, the CDR3 is TGCAGCGTTTTGGGGCTAGCGGGAGCGGTTGCGGAGACCCAGTACTTC.

Note on this clone: This specimen includes other DNA sequences encoding the same CDR3. The chain joins TRBV5-4 to TRBJ2-2, with 9 bases that match TRBD1. This CDR3 spans 14 amino acids. With 7 bases clipped from V and 4 bases from J, the junction kept 5 bases outside the gene matches. Germline CDR1 and CDR2: SGHNT and YYREEE (reference sequence). DNA for the CDR3: TGTGCCAGCGGACAGGGGATGTCCACCGGGGAGCTGTTTTTT. It is translated as CASGQGMSTGELFF. Variable domain in full (rest from reference TRBV5-4 and TRBJ2-2): ETGVTQSPTHLIKTRGQQVTLRCSSQSGHNTVSWYQQALGQGPQFIFQYYREEENGRGNFPPRFSGLQFPNYSSELNVNALELDDSALYLCASGQGMSTGELFFGEGSRLTVL.

CDR3 residues: CASSKTDTQYF. The CDR3 DNA is TGTGCCAGCAGTAAAACAGATACGCAGTATTTT. This chain links TRBV6-6 with TRBJ2-3, with no clear D. V shed 5 bases and J shed 3 bases, with 3 bases lying between them. In germline, CDR1 is MNHNY, CDR2 SVGAGI (reference sequence). The CDR3 runs to 11 residues.

This clone was observed a single time. The chain carries TRBV11-2 and TRBJ1-3; unclear D gene. Trimming stripped 5 bases from V and 0 bases from J, with 2 bases between. CDR1 is SGHAT and CDR2 is FQNNGV in the germline V gene. This CDR3 is built from 12 residues. DNA of the CDR3: TGTGCCAGCAGCAACTCTGGAAACACCATATATTTT. It translates to CASSNSGNTIYF.

The rearrangement joins TRBV5-6 to TRBJ2-1; 10 bases match TRBD2. The V gene's germline CDR1 is SGHDT and CDR2 YYEEEE. V shed 0 bases and J 7 bases; nucleotides not matched to a gene: 10. This CDR3 is built from 17 residues. In nucleotides, the CDR3 is TGTGCCAGCAGCTTGGGTCTTGGTAGCGGGAGGTGGAATGAGCAGTTCTTC. It yields the protein CASSLGLGSGRWNEQFF.